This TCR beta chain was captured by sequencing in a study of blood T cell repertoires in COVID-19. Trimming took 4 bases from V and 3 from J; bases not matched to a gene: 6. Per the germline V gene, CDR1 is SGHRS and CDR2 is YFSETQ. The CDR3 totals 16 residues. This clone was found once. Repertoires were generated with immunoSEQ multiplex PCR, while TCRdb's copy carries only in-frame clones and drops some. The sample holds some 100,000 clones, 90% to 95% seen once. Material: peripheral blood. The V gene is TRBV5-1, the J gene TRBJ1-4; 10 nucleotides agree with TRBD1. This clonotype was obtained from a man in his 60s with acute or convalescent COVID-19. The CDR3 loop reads CASSLGTGVPNEKLFF. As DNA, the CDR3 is TGCGCCAGCAGCCTCGGGACAGGGGTTCCTAATGAAAAACTGTTTTTT. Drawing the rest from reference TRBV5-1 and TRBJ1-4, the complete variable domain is KAGVTQTPRYLIKTRGQQVTLSCSPISGHRSVSWYQQTPGQGLQFLFEYFSETQRNKGNFPGRFSGRQFSNSRSEMNVSTLELGDSALYLCASSLGTGVPNEKLFFGSGTQLSVL.